This T cell receptor (beta chain) was documented in a study of shared clonotypes between healthy human individuals. Selected positively for CCR7 and CD45RO-negative, naive CD8 cells excluded terminally differentiated effector memory CD45RA+ cells. This CDR3 contains 12 residues. Germline V gene lookup returns CDR1 SEHNR and CDR2 FQNEAQ (reference sequence). The germline V and J ends were trimmed by 2 bases and 9 bases, with 8 bases remaining between them. Profiled with immunoSEQ multiplex PCR; TCRdb holds only in-frame clones, not every one. This table has hundreds of thousands of clones, roughly 98% appearing once.

The source of this sequence is a man aged 30-40 years in good health. The sample comprised naive CD8+ T cells sorted from blood. The rearrangement links TRBV7-9 to TRBJ2-1, with D tentatively TRBD2 (5 bases). CDR3 sequence reads: CASSLSGIEQFF. The CDR3 DNA sequence: TGTGCCAGCAGCTTATCCGGGATTGAGCAGTTCTTC.